The 21 T cell receptor beta chains presented below share a single source sample, sequenced in a study of Ad26.COV2.S vaccination and SARS-CoV-2 variants (dated by TCRdb to about 2021). Library preparation used the immunoSEQ multiplex PCR assay. The table was pulled from immuneACCESS by TCRdb, which kept in-frame rearrangements only. Such tables lose some clones; where checked, under half of the loss comes from unresolved V genes, and the rest has no known cause. This sample has 350,000 to 500,000 clones in its table, and 75% to 90% of those were observed once. The ten largest make up roughly 2.5% of the sample. The treatment or condition label corresponds to: about 20 received Ad26.COV2.S at low or high dose, single or two shots; 5 received placebo; per-sample allocation not given. For vaccine and placebo recipients, the sequenced repertoires came from samples collected on day 63 after the first injection.

The sequencing here drew on peripheral blood, taken in a trial of Ad26.COV2.S vaccine versus placebo. These receptors all stem from a person aged 18-65 years who received the Ad26.COV2.S COVID-19 vaccine or a placebo.

The chain combines TRBV7-2 with TRBJ2-7; TRBD1 agrees at 10 bases. The CDR3 is made up of 17 amino acids. Germline assignment: CDR1 SGHTA and CDR2 FQGNSA. Losses at the gene ends were 5 bases for V and 5 bases for J; bases not matched to a gene: 15. The CDR3, as DNA: TGTGCCAGCAGCCAGAGAATAATGGGACAGGGGAGGAACGAGCAGTACTTC. This codes for CASSQRIMGQGRNEQYF.

The gene calls are TRBV11-2 and TRBJ1-1; tentative D call: TRBD1 (6 bases). CDR1 and CDR2 (germline): SGHAT, FQNNGV. The CDR3 totals 16 residues. Trimming removed 1 base at V and 5 bases at J, with 17 bases between. CDR3 coding DNA: TGTGCCAGCAGCTTAGCGGGGGCCGGCAGGTTGACTGAAGCTTTCTTT. This encodes CASSLAGAGRLTEAFF.

This chain's CDR3 is CASSVRASGDVNTQYF. The CDR3, as DNA: TGTGCCAGCAGCGTGCGAGCTAGCGGGGACGTAAATACGCAGTATTTT. V is TRBV9 and J is TRBJ2-3; TRBD2 matches at 9 bases. The CDR3 extends over 16 amino acids. Germline V gene sequence: CDR1 SGDLS, CDR2 YYNGEE. The V and J ends lost 2 bases and 7 bases, in that order; junction bases with no gene match: 11.

V is TRBV28 and J is TRBJ2-2; 9 nucleotides align to TRBD1. Per germline, CDR1 MDHEN and CDR2 SYDVKM. The CDR3 is made up of 13 amino acids. V trimming: 6 bases; J trimming: 6 bases; junction bases outside the gene matches: 2. DNA for the CDR3: TGTGCCAGCAGCTGGACAGGGGCCGGGGAGCTGTTTTTT. It yields the protein CASSWTGAGELFF.

V usage is TRBV11-3 and J usage is TRBJ2-5; tentatively, D is TRBD2 (6 bases). CDR1 and CDR2 from the germline V gene are SGHNT and YENEEA. Trimming removed 1 base at V and 3 bases at J, with 15 bases between. This CDR3 contains 16 residues. This CDR3 is CASSLGRREAKETQYF. The CDR3 nucleotides read TGTGCCAGCAGCTTAGGAAGGAGGGAGGCGAAAGAGACCCAGTACTTC.

V gene TRBV15 combines with J gene TRBJ1-1; 10 bases are a match to TRBD1. The J segment lost 5 bases and the V segment lost 3 bases, leaving 6 bases of the junction unmatched. This CDR3 spans 15 amino acids. CDR1 and CDR2 from the germline V gene are LNHNV and YYDKDF (reference sequence). The CDR3 bases are TGTGCCACCAGCAGGTGGACAGGGGGTTCTACTGAAGCTTTCTTT. It specifies CATSRWTGGSTEAFF.

The chain combines TRBV6-5 with TRBJ1-1; D gene uncertain. The ends were cut back, 8 bases at V and 0 bases at J, with 10 bases in the middle. Germline CDR1 is MNHEY and CDR2 is SVGAGI. CDR3 length equals 13 residues. This CDR3 is CASGRKMNTEAFF. The CDR3 bases are TGTGCCAGCGGCCGTAAGATGAACACTGAAGCTTTCTTT.

The J gene is TRBJ1-1, the V gene TRBV18; the D gene is possibly TRBD1 (6 bases). CDR1 is KGHSH, CDR2 LQKENI, per germline. CDR3 size: 15 residues. Deletions cut 0 bases from V and 5 bases from J, with 13 bases between. In DNA form, the CDR3 reads TGTGCCAGCTCACCACCAGGGGGGCAAAGAACTGAAGCTTTCTTT. Amino acids: CASSPPGGQRTEAFF.

The chain couples TRBV9 to TRBJ2-1, with D possibly matching TRBD1 (6 bases). This CDR3 region has 14 residues. Germline loops: CDR1 SGDLS, CDR2 YYNGEE. The V and J ends lost 3 bases and 6 bases respectively, with 13 bases between them. CDR3 amino acids: CASSEGQWVNEQFF. The CDR3 DNA reads as TGTGCCAGCAGCGAGGGACAATGGGTCAATGAGCAGTTCTTC. Variable domain in full (rest from reference TRBV9 and TRBJ2-1): DSGVTQTPKHLITATGQRVTLRCSPRSGDLSVYWYQQSLDQGLQFLIQYYNGEERAKGNILERFSAQQFPDLHSELNLSSLELGDSALYFCASSEGQWVNEQFFGPGTRLTVL.

The table lists this clone with a few counts. The chain joins TRBV11-2 to TRBJ1-2; D unresolved. V was shortened by 3 bases and J by 2 bases, with 7 bases between the two germline ends. The CDR3 runs to 13 residues. In germline, CDR1 is SGHAT, CDR2 FQNNGV. This chain's CDR3 is CASSLQLNYGYTF. In DNA, the CDR3 is TGTGCCAGCAGCTTGCAGTTAAACTATGGCTACACCTTC. The whole variable domain, filled in from reference TRBV11-2 and TRBJ1-2, reads EAGVAQSPRYKIIEKRQSVAFWCNPISGHATLYWYQQILGQGPKLLIQFQNNGVVDDSQLPKDRFSAERLKGVDSTLKIQPAKLEDSAVYLCASSLQLNYGYTFGSGTRLTVV.

This clone was detected only a few times. The V gene is TRBV15, the J gene TRBJ1-5; TRBD1 agrees at 10 bases. V trimming: 9 bases; J trimming: 1 base; junction bases outside the gene matches: 12. This CDR3 spans 17 amino acids. Germline V lookup: CDR1 LNHNV, CDR2 YYDKDF (reference sequence). CDR3 DNA sequence: TGTGCCACAAGAGCTTCCGGGACAGGGGAGAGCAATCAGCCCCAGCATTTT. Amino acid sequence: CATRASGTGESNQPQHF.

The rearrangement uses TRBV5-1 and TRBJ1-2; D not resolved. V dropped 2 bases and J dropped 4 bases, with 15 bases sitting between them. The length of the CDR3 is 15 residues. Germline loops: CDR1 SGHRS, CDR2 YFSETQ. The CDR3 spells CASSLSPPGSYGYTF. For the CDR3, the DNA is TGCGCCAGCAGCTTAAGCCCTCCGGGGAGCTATGGCTACACCTTC.

The J gene is TRBJ2-7, the V gene TRBV29-1, with 9 bases aligning to TRBD1. V was pared by 7 bases and J by 3 bases, with 7 bases of the junction left unmatched. The CDR3 has 13 amino acids. Germline-derived CDR1 and CDR2 are SQVTM and ANQGSEA. DNA of the CDR3: TGCAGCGCTTCGACAGGGGGTTACTACGAGCAGTACTTC. It specifies CSASTGGYYEQYF.

The rearrangement links TRBV5-4 to TRBJ1-2, with 9 bases that match TRBD1. V shed 0 bases, J shed 6 bases, and the junction held 6 bases outside the gene matches. The CDR3 totals 15 residues. The germline gives CDR1 SGHNT, CDR2 YYREEE (reference sequence). The CDR3 region has the DNA TGTGCCAGCAGCTTGGAAACAGGGGGCAGCGATGGCTACACCTTC. Translating gives CASSLETGGSDGYTF.

The chain couples TRBV2 to TRBJ1-1, with a tentative D call TRBD1 (5 bases). CDR1 and CDR2 (germline): SNHLY, FYNNEI. The CDR3 contains 13 residues. Trimming shortened V by 4 bases and J by 7 bases, and 13 bases separated the two germline ends. The CDR3 region is CASSVGVPYEAFF. CDR3 bases: TGTGCCAGCAGTGTAGGGGTCCCATATGAAGCTTTCTTT.

On this clone itself: Additional DNA sequences in this sample encode the identical CDR3. The J gene is TRBJ2-1, the V gene TRBV19; possibly TRBD2 for D (5 bases). Germline V lookup: CDR1 LNHDA, CDR2 SQIVND (reference sequence). The CDR3 extends over 15 amino acids. Trimming pared 3 bases from V and 1 base from J, leaving 10 bases between. In nucleotides, the CDR3 is TGTGCCAGTAGTATCGGACCGGGATCCTACAATGAGCAGTTCTTC. Translated: CASSIGPGSYNEQFF.

This chain joins TRBV7-8 and TRBJ2-2; a weak D match, TRBD1 (6 bases). The CDR3 sequence is 15 residues long. The V end lost 5 bases, the J end lost 2 bases, and 12 bases lay between the germline ends. The germline V gene has CDR1 SGHVS and CDR2 FQNEAQ. CDR3 nucleotide sequence: TGTGCCAGCAGCCTCCGACAGGTTAACACCGGGGAGCTGTTTTTT. Encoded protein: CASSLRQVNTGELFF.

V usage is TRBV5-1 and J usage is TRBJ2-7; 8 bases agree with TRBD2. The CDR3 has 16 residues. Germline V gene data show CDR1 as SGHRS and CDR2 as YFSETQ. Trimming took 4 bases from V and 0 from J; bases not matched to a gene: 9. CDR3 coding DNA: TGCGCCAGCAGCCCAGGACTAGCCGAGAGCTCCTACGAGCAGTACTTC. Protein product: CASSPGLAESSYEQYF.

V gene TRBV5-5 combines with J gene TRBJ2-2; 11 bases are shared with TRBD2. Germline V gives CDR1 SGHKS, CDR2 YYEKEE (reference sequence). The CDR3 is 16 residues long. After removal of 1 base from V and 6 bases from J, the junction contained 5 bases not matched to a gene. CDR3 amino acids: CASSLFSGGAPGELFF. The CDR3 DNA follows: TGTGCCAGCAGCTTGTTTAGCGGGGGGGCCCCCGGGGAGCTGTTTTTT. Together with reference TRBV5-5 and TRBJ2-2, the CDR3 gives the full variable domain: DAGVTQSPTHLIKTRGQQVTLRCSPISGHKSVSWYQQVLGQGPQFIFQYYEKEERGRGNFPDRFSARQFPNYSSELNVNALLLGDSALYLCASSLFSGGAPGELFFGEGSRLTVL.

This clone was picked up a small number of times. The V and J genes are TRBV9 and TRBJ1-3, with D possibly being TRBD1 (6 bases). There are 15 residues in the CDR3. Germline V lookup: CDR1 SGDLS, CDR2 YYNGEE. V was clipped by 1 base and J by 8 bases, with 16 bases between them. The CDR3 sequence: CASSVHTQGLDTIYF. CDR3 nucleotide sequence: TGTGCCAGCAGCGTACATACACAGGGCTTAGACACCATATATTTT.

The chain carries TRBV7-3 and TRBJ2-3, with 12 bases aligning to TRBD2. The CDR3 spans 14 residues. V shed 4 bases and J 6 bases; nucleotides not matched to a gene: 2. Germline CDR1 and CDR2: SGHTA and FQGTGA. The CDR3 coding sequence is TGTGCCAGCAGCTCCGGGACTAGCGGGGATACGCAGTATTTT. Protein sequence: CASSSGTSGDTQYF.